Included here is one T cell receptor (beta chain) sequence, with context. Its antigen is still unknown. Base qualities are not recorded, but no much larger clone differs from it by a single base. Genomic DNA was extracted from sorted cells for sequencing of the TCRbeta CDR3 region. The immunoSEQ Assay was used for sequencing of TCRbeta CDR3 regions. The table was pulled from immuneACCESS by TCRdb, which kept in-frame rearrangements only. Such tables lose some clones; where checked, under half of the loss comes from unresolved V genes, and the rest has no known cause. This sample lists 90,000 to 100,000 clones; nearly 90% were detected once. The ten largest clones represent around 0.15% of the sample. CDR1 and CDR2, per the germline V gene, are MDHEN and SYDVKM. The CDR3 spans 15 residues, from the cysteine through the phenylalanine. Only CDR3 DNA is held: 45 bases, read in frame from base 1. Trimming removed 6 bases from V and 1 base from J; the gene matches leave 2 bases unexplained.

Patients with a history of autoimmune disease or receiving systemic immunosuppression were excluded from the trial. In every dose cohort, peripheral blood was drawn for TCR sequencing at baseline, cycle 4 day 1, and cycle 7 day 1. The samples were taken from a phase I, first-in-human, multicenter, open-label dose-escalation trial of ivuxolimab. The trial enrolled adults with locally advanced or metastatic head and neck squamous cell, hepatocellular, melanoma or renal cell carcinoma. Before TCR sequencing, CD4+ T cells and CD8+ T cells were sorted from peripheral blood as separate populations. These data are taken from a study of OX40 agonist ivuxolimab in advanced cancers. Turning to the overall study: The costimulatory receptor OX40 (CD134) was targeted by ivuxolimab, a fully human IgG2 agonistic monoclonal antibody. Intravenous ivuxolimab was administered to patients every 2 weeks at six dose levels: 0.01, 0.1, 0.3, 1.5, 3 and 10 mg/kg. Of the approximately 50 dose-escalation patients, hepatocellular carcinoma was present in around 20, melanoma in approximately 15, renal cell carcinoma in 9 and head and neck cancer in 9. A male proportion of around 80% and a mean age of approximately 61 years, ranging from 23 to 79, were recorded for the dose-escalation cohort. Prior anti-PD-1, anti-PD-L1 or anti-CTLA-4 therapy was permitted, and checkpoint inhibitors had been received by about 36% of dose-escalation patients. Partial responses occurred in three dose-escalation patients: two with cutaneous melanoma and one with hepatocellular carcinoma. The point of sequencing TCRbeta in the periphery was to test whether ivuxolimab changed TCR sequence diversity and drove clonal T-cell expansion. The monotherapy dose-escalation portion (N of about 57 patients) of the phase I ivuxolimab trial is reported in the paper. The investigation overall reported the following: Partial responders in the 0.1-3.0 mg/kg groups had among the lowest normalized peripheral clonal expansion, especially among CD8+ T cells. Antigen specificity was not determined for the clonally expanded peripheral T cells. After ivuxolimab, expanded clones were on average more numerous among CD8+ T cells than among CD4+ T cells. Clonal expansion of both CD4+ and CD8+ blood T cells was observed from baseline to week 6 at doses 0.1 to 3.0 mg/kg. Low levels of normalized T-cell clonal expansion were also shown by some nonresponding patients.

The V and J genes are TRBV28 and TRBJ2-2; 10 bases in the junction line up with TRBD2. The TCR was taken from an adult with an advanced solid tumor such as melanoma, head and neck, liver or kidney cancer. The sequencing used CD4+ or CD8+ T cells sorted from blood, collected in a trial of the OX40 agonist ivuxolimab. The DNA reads TGTGCCAGCAGGCGACTAGCGGGGAACACCGGGGAGCTGTTTTTT. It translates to CASRRLAGNTGELFF.